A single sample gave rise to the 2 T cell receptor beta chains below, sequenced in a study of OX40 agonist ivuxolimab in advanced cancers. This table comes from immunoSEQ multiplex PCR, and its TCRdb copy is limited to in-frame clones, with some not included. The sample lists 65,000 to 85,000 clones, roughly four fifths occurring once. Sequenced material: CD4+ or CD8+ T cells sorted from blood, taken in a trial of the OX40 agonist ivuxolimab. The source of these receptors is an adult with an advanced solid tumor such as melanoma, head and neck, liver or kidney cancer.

CDR3: CASSLDRLTDTQYF. The CDR3 DNA follows: TGCGCCAGCAGCCTCGACAGGTTAACAGATACGCAGTATTTT. The J gene is TRBJ2-3, the V gene TRBV5-1, with a possible D match to TRBD1 (6 bases). V lost 4 bases and J 3 bases, leaving 12 bases between the germline ends. The CDR3 has 14 amino acids. The germline CDR1 and CDR2 sequences are SGHRS and YFSETQ.

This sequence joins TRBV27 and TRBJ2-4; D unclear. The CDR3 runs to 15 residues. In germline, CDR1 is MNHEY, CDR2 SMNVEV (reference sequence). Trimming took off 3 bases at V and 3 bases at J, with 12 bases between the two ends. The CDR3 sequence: CASSFLRLIKNIQYF. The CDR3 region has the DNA TGTGCCAGCAGTTTTCTTCGGCTTATCAAAAACATTCAGTACTTC.